Listed below are T cell receptor beta chains from one sample, sequenced in a study of regulatory T cells in long-lasting Graves disease. MiXCR was run by TCRdb on the multiplex PCR reads, yielding one entry per CDR3 protein. The table has more than 650,000 distinct CDR3 sequences, roughly 30% seen once. This specimen was peripheral blood mononuclear cells (PBMCs), taken when the disease was refractory, from a patient treated with antithyroid drugs. These receptors were collected from a female donor with Graves disease. The CDR3 runs from the conserved cysteine through the conserved F or W. The order of the fields is V gene, D gene, J gene, clone size, CDR3 protein, CDR3 DNA. The D gene is left open where the match is weak. Only part of the rows carry a size: once, few, many, or a class if the clone is expanded.

>TRBV19|-|TRBJ1-1|-
CASSIVMQTGAFF
TGTGCCAGTAGTATAGTTATGCAGACTGGAGCTTTCTTT
>TRBV20-1|-|TRBJ2-7|-
CSARDLETPTYEQYF
TGCAGTGCTAGAGATCTCGAGACTCCCACCTACGAGCAGTACTTC
>TRBV28|TRBD1|TRBJ2-7|many
CASSSPDRGRYEQYF
TGTGCCAGCAGCAGCCCGGACAGGGGGAGGTACGAGCAGTACTTC
>TRBV29-1|-|TRBJ2-5|many
CSVDRVETQYF
TGCAGCGTTGATAGGGTTGAGACCCAGTACTTC
>TRBV6-1|-|TRBJ1-4|-
CASGPNGQGNEKLFF
TGTGCCAGCGGACCGAATGGGCAGGGGAATGAAAAACTGTTTTTT
>TRBV12-3/TRBV12-4|TRBD1|TRBJ1-5|few
CASSPHRGRGSNQPQHF
TGTGCCAGCAGTCCTCACAGGGGGCGCGGGAGCAATCAGCCCCAGCATTTT
>TRBV30|-|TRBJ1-1|few
CAWSPGANTEAFF
TGTGCCTGGAGCCCGGGGGCGAACACTGAAGCTTTCTTT
>TRBV11-2|-|TRBJ1-4|many
CASSLAPYSNEKLFF
TGTGCCAGCAGCTTAGCACCTTATAGTAATGAAAAACTGTTTTTT
>TRBV28|TRBD1|TRBJ1-1|-
CASSIPGQDFETEAFF
TGTGCCAGCAGTATTCCGGGACAGGATTTTGAGACTGAAGCTTTCTTT
>TRBV6-1|TRBD1|TRBJ1-5|many
CASRSTGLGGNQPQHF
TGTGCCAGCAGGTCGACAGGGCTTGGTGGCAATCAGCCCCAGCATTTT
>TRBV14|-|TRBJ2-5|-
CASSQEWAEETQYF
TGTGCCAGCAGCCAAGAGTGGGCGGAAGAGACCCAGTACTTC
>TRBV7-3|-|TRBJ2-1|-
CASSLKGRGLYNEQFF
TGTGCCAGCAGCTTAAAAGGCAGGGGCCTCTACAATGAGCAGTTCTTC
>TRBV2|-|TRBJ2-6|few
CASSGGRISGANVLTF
TGTGCCAGCAGTGGGGGACGGATCTCTGGGGCCAACGTCCTGACTTTC
>TRBV28|-|TRBJ1-2|-
CASGERGASNYGYTF
TGTGCCAGCGGAGAAAGAGGGGCCAGTAACTATGGCTACACCTTC
>TRBV5-5|TRBD1|TRBJ1-1|-
CASSLVIATGATEAFF
TGTGCCAGCAGCTTGGTTATCGCGACAGGGGCCACTGAAGCTTTCTTT
>TRBV19|TRBD1|TRBJ1-2|few
CASTGGDGYTF
TGTGCCAGTACAGGGGGGGATGGCTACACCTTC
>TRBV20-1|-|TRBJ2-7|once
CSARQDRAWEQYF
TGCAGTGCTAGACAGGACAGAGCCTGGGAGCAGTACTTC
>TRBV6-5|TRBD1|TRBJ1-5|few
CASSYTPPGTGVNQPQHF
TGTGCCAGCAGTTACACGCCGCCCGGGACAGGAGTCAATCAGCCCCAGCATTTT
>TRBV28|TRBD1|TRBJ1-1|-
CASSLPHRGRGTEAFF
TGTGCCAGCAGTTTACCACACAGGGGGCGCGGCACTGAAGCTTTCTTT
>TRBV6-1|TRBD1|TRBJ1-5|few
CASRNGGQGISLGNQPQHF
TGTGCCAGCAGAAACGGAGGACAGGGGATTTCATTGGGCAATCAGCCCCAGCATTTT
>TRBV10-3|TRBD1|TRBJ1-1|many
CAISEGTASGNTEAFF
TGTGCCATCAGTGAAGGGACAGCGAGTGGGAACACTGAAGCTTTCTTT
>TRBV5-1|-|TRBJ2-7|-
CASSLSQAYEQYF
TGCGCCAGCAGCTTGTCACAGGCCTACGAGCAGTACTTC
>TRBV18|-|TRBJ2-1|-
CASSPPFTGANEQFF
TGTGCCAGCTCACCACCGTTTACAGGCGCCAATGAGCAGTTCTTC
>TRBV9|-|TRBJ2-1|-
CASSVDGGQFNEQFF
TGTGCCAGCAGCGTAGACGGGGGCCAATTCAATGAGCAGTTCTTC
>TRBV28|-|TRBJ1-1|many
CASSFQGRSTEAFF
TGTGCCAGCAGTTTTCAGGGGAGGAGCACTGAAGCTTTCTTT
>TRBV6-5|-|TRBJ2-7|few
CASSYRPQTAYEQYF
TGTGCCAGCAGTTATAGGCCTCAAACGGCGTACGAGCAGTACTTC
>TRBV28|-|TRBJ2-5|many
CASATGHPAETQYF
TGTGCCAGCGCGACGGGACATCCAGCGGAGACCCAGTACTTC
>TRBV10-3|TRBD1|TRBJ1-6|-
CAISEFGQGANNSPLHF
TGTGCCATCAGTGAGTTTGGACAGGGGGCGAATAATTCACCCCTCCACTTT
>TRBV12-3/TRBV12-4|-|TRBJ1-4|-
CASSLVGGGPDEKLFF
TGTGCCAGCAGTTTAGTCGGGGGGGGCCCCGATGAAAAACTGTTTTTT
>TRBV18|TRBD2|TRBJ2-5|once
CASSPTSGSAKKETQYF
TGTGCCAGCTCACCCACTAGCGGCTCGGCCAAAAAAGAGACCCAGTACTTC
>TRBV2|TRBD1|TRBJ1-1|many
CASSEAGITGVNTEAFF
TGTGCCAGCAGTGAAGCGGGGATTACAGGGGTGAACACTGAAGCTTTCTTT